This TCR beta chain appears in the sequencing data of a study of blood T cell repertoires in COVID-19. This CDR3 has 15 amino acids. Germline V gene data show CDR1 as SGHDN and CDR2 as FVKESK. Trimming removed 4 bases from V and 5 bases from J; junction bases left unmatched: 6. The table came from immunoSEQ multiplex PCR; TCRdb's copy has only in-frame clones and leaves some out. The sample records 150,000 to 200,000 clones, 60% to 80% being singletons. The chain links TRBV14 to TRBJ2-5; 11 positions agree with TRBD2. Sequenced material: peripheral blood. The sequence was obtained from a man aged 55 to 70 with active or convalescent COVID-19. The CDR3 spells CASSRSGRAGETQYF. The DNA for the CDR3 is TGTGCCAGCAGCCGTAGCGGGAGGGCCGGGGAGACCCAGTACTTC.